Sequencing of this T cell receptor beta chain was carried out in a study of beta chain features in type 1 diabetes. Sorting that relied on CD45RO/CCR7/CD25/CD127/CD95/CD27 yielded CD4+ naive, central memory, regulatory and stem cell-like memory cells. Points from the study as a whole: For patients, the naive, central memory and Treg TCRB repertoires appeared more alike than for healthy donors. Type 1 diabetes patients showed a moderate but significant shortening of TCRB CDR3s in all four CD4+ subsets. At VDJ recombination sites, type 1 diabetes patients had fewer insertions and more deleted nucleotides. Patients and controls would be equally affected if PCR favored shorter templates.

This clone was observed a few times. Its antigen is unidentified. All of the isolated RNA was reverse transcribed, so expressed TCRB transcripts were sequenced. TCRdb's table, derived via immunoSEQ multiplex PCR, lists solely in-frame clones and lacks some. The profile covers about 340,000 clones, with around an eighth appearing a single time and about 0.015% taken by the ten largest. The TCR originated in a woman aged 18 to 35 with type 1 diabetes. The sequencing input was naive CD4+ T cells from blood.

Here the CDR3 reads CASSPQGLMGDTQYF. The CDR3 region has the DNA TGTGCCAGCTCACCACAAGGACTAATGGGAGATACGCAGTATTTT. The gene calls are TRBV18 and TRBJ2-3, with a weak D call TRBD2 (6 bases). The CDR3 covers 15 residues. Trimming cost V 1 base and J 5 bases, with 13 bases left between them. CDR1 and CDR2 from the germline V gene are KGHSH and LQKENI.